This TCR beta chain was documented in a study of early T cells in non-severe SARS-CoV-2 infection. The TCR library protocol was used to attach unique molecular identifiers. These identifiers were attached to individual cDNA molecules. TCRdb recomputed calls from the 5' RACE reads with MiXCR, one row per CDR3 protein. Here the sample spans tens of thousands of distinct CDR3 sequences, about 14% being singletons. For this clonotype: Its antigen is still unknown.

Findings and caveats of the study: VDJdb matching skewed toward anti-spike CD8 responses, missing private and CD4 specificities.

V was clipped by 5 bases and J by 4 bases; unmatched bases: 10. The CDR3 has 16 amino acids. The source is an adult who was a healthcare worker with PCR-confirmed SARS-CoV-2 infection or an uninfected control (not recorded which). Specimen: whole blood, collected at baseline. J is TRBJ2-5 and V is TRBV12-3 or TRBV12-4; 10 bases match TRBD1. DNA for the CDR3: TGTGCCAGCAGTCAAGACAGGGGGCTAAAGTTAGAGACCCAGTACTTC. Protein product: CASSQDRGLKLETQYF.